A selection of T cell receptor beta chains follows, all from one sample in a study of hypomethylating agent response in myelodysplastic syndrome. Measured with immunoSEQ multiplex PCR; TCRdb has only the in-frame clones, and not every one. The table lists under 5,500 clones, roughly 85% of them singletons. The sample was bone marrow, taken before or after starting hypomethylating agent treatment for myelodysplastic syndrome (not recorded which). The receptors derive from a human donor with myelodysplastic syndrome. Each CDR3 is given with its conserved first and last residue. A D gene is named only where the DNA matches it firmly. A row's size may be missing; if present it is once, few, many or a size class.

>TRBV28|.|TRBJ1-3|TRBD1
CASSPDRAGNTIYF
TGTGCCAGCAGTCCCGACAGGGCTGGAAACACCATATATTTT
>TRBV11-2|.|TRBJ2-7|TRBD2
CASSSSTSGTYEQYF
TGTGCCAGCAGTTCCTCTACTAGCGGGACCTACGAGCAGTACTTC
>TRBV2|few|TRBJ2-7|.
CASREWVSAAGAEQYF
TGTGCCAGCAGGGAGTGGGTCTCAGCCGCAGGGGCCGAGCAGTACTTC
>TRBV6-6|.|TRBJ2-1|.
CASSYGVLSYNEQFF
TGTGCCAGCAGTTATGGGGTCCTCTCCTACAATGAGCAGTTCTTC
>TRBV18|few|TRBJ2-7|.
CASSPGTSYYEQYF
TGTGCCAGCTCTCCCGGGACCTCGTATTACGAGCAGTACTTC
>TRBV7-3|once|TRBJ2-1|.
CASSLTPATYNEQFF
TGTGCCAGCAGCTTAACCCCTGCAACCTACAATGAGCAGTTCTTC
>TRBV18|.|TRBJ2-3|.
CASSPVRQTTDTQYF
TGTGCCAGCTCACCAGTCCGCCAAACAACGGATACGCAGTATTTT
>TRBV6-5|.|TRBJ1-3|.
CASSYREGNTIYF
TGTGCCAGCAGTTACAGGGAGGGAAACACCATATATTTT
>TRBV5-1|.|TRBJ2-3|TRBD2
CASSIGLAGATDTQYF
TGCGCCAGCAGTATCGGACTAGCGGGTGCCACAGATACGCAGTATTTT
>TRBV11-1|.|TRBJ2-3|.
CASSPGGGPSTDTQYF
TGTGCCAGCAGCCCAGGGGGGGGCCCGAGCACAGATACGCAGTATTTT
>TRBV6-4|.|TRBJ1-5|.
CASSDTPHQPQHF
TGTGCCAGCAGTGACACCCCGCATCAGCCCCAGCATTTT
>TRBV7-6|few|TRBJ2-2|TRBD1
CASSLGQGADRELFF
TGTGCCAGCAGCTTGGGACAGGGGGCAGATAGGGAGCTGTTTTTT
>TRBV9|.|TRBJ1-2|TRBD1
CASSNRDRVGGYTF
TGTGCCAGCAGCAACCGGGACAGGGTGGGCGGCTACACCTTC
>TRBV5-1|.|TRBJ2-1|.
CASSLETAALGEQFF
TGCGCCAGCAGCTTGGAAACAGCCGCCTTAGGTGAGCAGTTCTTC
>TRBV5-4|few|TRBJ2-3|TRBD2
CASSGYGGVSTDTQYF
TGTGCCAGCAGCGGGTATGGGGGGGTCTCCACAGATACGCAGTATTTT
>TRBV6-1|.|TRBJ1-5|TRBD1
CASSESGTGGWESNQPQHF
TGTGCCAGCAGTGAATCAGGGACAGGGGGCTGGGAAAGCAATCAGCCCCAGCATTTT
>TRBV18|once|TRBJ2-1|.
CASSPEGGGYNEQFF
TGTGCCAGCTCTCCAGAAGGGGGGGGATACAATGAGCAGTTCTTC
>TRBV9|.|TRBJ2-7|TRBD1
CASSPRDRSSYEQYF
TGTGCCAGCAGCCCGCGGGACAGGAGCTCCTACGAGCAGTACTTC
>TRBV6-5|.|TRBJ2-5|.
CASSYADGETQYF
TGTGCCAGCAGTTACGCAGACGGTGAGACCCAGTACTTC
>TRBV19|.|TRBJ2-1|TRBD2
CASRPGTSGYNEQFF
TGTGCCAGTAGACCCGGGACTAGCGGTTACAATGAGCAGTTCTTC
>TRBV5-4|.|TRBJ2-5|.
CASSLGRVWQETQYF
TGTGCCAGCAGCTTGGGCAGGGTCTGGCAAGAGACCCAGTACTTC
>TRBV10-2|once|TRBJ2-1|.
CASSASFNEQFF
TGCGCCAGCAGTGCTAGCTTCAATGAGCAGTTCTTC
>TRBV18|.|TRBJ2-5|.
CASSPTLTAEETQYF
TGTGCCAGCTCACCCACGTTAACGGCAGAAGAGACCCAGTACTTC
>TRBV28|.|TRBJ2-7|.
CASSLSRAHEQYF
TGTGCCAGCAGTTTATCCCGGGCCCACGAGCAGTACTTC
>TRBV19|.|TRBJ1-5|.
CASSPGQAPNQPQHF
TGTGCCAGTAGTCCCGGGCAGGCTCCCAATCAGCCCCAGCATTTT
>TRBV7-7|.|TRBJ1-5|TRBD1
CASSSRSEGQDYGQPQHF
TGTGCTAGCAGCTCGCGGTCCGAGGGACAGGATTACGGTCAGCCCCAGCATTTT
>TRBV2|.|TRBJ2-7|.
CASSEADLGVYEQYF
TGTGCCAGCAGTGAGGCGGACCTGGGGGTCTACGAGCAGTACTTC
>TRBV4-1|.|TRBJ2-5|.
CASSQPSEGTQYF
TGCGCCAGCAGCCAACCGTCGGAGGGGACCCAGTACTTC
>TRBV2|.|TRBJ2-5|.
CAVGTMETQYF
TGTGCCGTCGGGACAATGGAGACCCAGTACTTC
>TRBV15|few|TRBJ1-5|.
CATSRDVRWSQHF
TGTGCCACCAGCAGAGATGTCCGGTGGTCCCAGCATTTT
>TRBV4-1|.|TRBJ2-7|TRBD2
CASSHGQLAGYEQYF
TGCGCCAGCAGCCATGGTCAACTAGCGGGGTACGAGCAGTACTTC
>TRBV7-7|.|TRBJ1-1|.
CASSLAADRVEAFF
TGTGCCAGCAGCTTAGCCGCCGACCGGGTTGAAGCTTTCTTT
>TRBV18|.|TRBJ1-5|TRBD1
CASSPTSGQGGQPQHF
TGTGCCAGCTCACCTACGTCGGGACAGGGGGGTCAGCCCCAGCATTTT
>TRBV27|.|TRBJ2-1|.
CASSLISADNEQFF
TGTGCCAGCAGTTTGATTAGCGCAGACAATGAGCAGTTCTTC
>TRBV7-8|.|TRBJ2-2|.
CASSPNLLGTGELFF
TGTGCCAGCAGCCCGAATCTTCTAGGAACCGGGGAGCTGTTTTTT
>TRBV5-8|.|TRBJ2-3|TRBD2
CASRPTSGRGGDTQYF
TGTGCCAGCAGACCGACTAGCGGGAGGGGAGGAGATACGCAGTATTTT
>TRBV10-3|.|TRBJ1-2|.
CAISRTLTENYGYTF
TGTGCCATCAGCCGTACTTTGACCGAGAACTATGGCTACACCTTC
>TRBV27|.|TRBJ2-2|.
CASREGAGELFF
TGTGCCAGCAGGGAAGGAGCCGGGGAGCTGTTTTTT
>TRBV7-9|.|TRBJ2-2|TRBD1
CASRPPAGTGDTGELFF
TGTGCCAGCAGACCACCCGCCGGGACAGGGGATACCGGGGAGCTGTTTTTT
>TRBV18|.|TRBJ2-7|.
CASSPSLDVYEQYF
TGTGCCAGCTCACCAAGCCTAGACGTCTACGAGCAGTACTTC
>TRBV9|.|TRBJ1-1|.
CASSVSGGDTEAFF
TGTGCCAGCAGCGTATCCGGGGGTGACACTGAAGCTTTCTTT
>TRBV4-3|.|TRBJ1-2|.
CASSQQGANYGYTF
TGCGCCAGCAGCCAGCAGGGAGCTAACTATGGCTACACCTTC
>TRBV15|.|TRBJ2-3|TRBD2
CATSRERGLGGTDTQYF
TGTGCCACCAGCAGAGAAAGGGGACTAGGCGGCACAGATACGCAGTATTTT
>TRBV28|.|TRBJ1-5|.
CASKGRRYDLPSNQPQHF
TGTGCCAGCAAGGGCAGGCGATACGACCTACCGTCAAATCAGCCCCAGCATTTT
>TRBV6-1|.|TRBJ1-2|TRBD1
CASSEGGGPTNYGYTF
TGTGCCAGCAGTGAAGGAGGGGGCCCTACTAACTATGGCTACACCTTC
>TRBV9|few|TRBJ2-7|.
CASSVGTAGYEQYF
TGTGCCAGCAGCGTTGGGACTGCGGGCTACGAGCAGTACTTC
>TRBV7-2|.|TRBJ2-5|.
CASSLSSQYQETQYF
TGTGCCAGCAGCTTGTCCAGCCAGTACCAAGAGACCCAGTACTTC
>TRBV10-2|.|TRBJ2-4|TRBD2
CASSETRTSGKLGIQYF
TGCGCCAGCAGTGAGACTAGGACTAGCGGGAAATTAGGCATTCAGTACTTC
>TRBV27|.|TRBJ2-5|.
CASSVGTAPAGETQYF
TGTGCCAGCAGTGTCGGGACCGCCCCGGCGGGGGAGACCCAGTACTTC
>TRBV6-5|.|TRBJ2-2|.
CASRLKTSGELFF
TGTGCCAGCAGACTAAAAACCTCCGGGGAGCTGTTTTTT
>TRBV6-6|.|TRBJ1-5|.
CASSYYGADQPQHF
TGTGCCAGCAGTTACTACGGGGCCGACCAGCCCCAGCATTTT
>TRBV28|.|TRBJ1-2|.
CASSLDSVDYGYTF
TGTGCCAGCAGTTTGGACAGCGTGGACTATGGCTACACCTTC
>TRBV27|.|TRBJ2-1|.
CASSAEGYRYNEQFF
TGTGCCAGCAGTGCCGAGGGGTACCGCTACAATGAGCAGTTCTTC
>TRBV5-6|.|TRBJ1-3|TRBD1
CASTFSLDRGQGNTIYF
TGTGCCAGTACCTTTTCCCTGGACAGGGGACAGGGAAACACCATATATTTT
>TRBV5-1|.|TRBJ2-5|TRBD2
CASSQLQGQAGGKQETQYF
TGCGCCAGCAGTCAGCTCCAGGGTCAAGCGGGAGGGAAACAAGAGACCCAGTACTTC
>TRBV9|.|TRBJ2-7|.
CASSARNSYEQYF
TGTGCCAGCAGCGCCCGGAACTCCTACGAGCAGTACTTC
>TRBV7-8|.|TRBJ2-3|.
CASSLDGADTQYF
TGTGCCAGCAGCTTAGATGGGGCAGATACGCAGTATTTT
>TRBV5-5|.|TRBJ2-3|.
CASSLGASGGLTQYF
TGTGCCAGCAGCTTGGGAGCGTCAGGGGGACTTACGCAGTATTTT
>TRBV4-3|.|TRBJ2-3|.
CASSQEFSTDTQYF
TGCGCCAGCAGCCAAGAGTTCAGCACAGATACGCAGTATTTT
>TRBV19|.|TRBJ1-1|.
CASRRSTSNTEAFF
TGTGCCAGTAGGAGGAGCACCTCGAACACTGAAGCTTTCTTT